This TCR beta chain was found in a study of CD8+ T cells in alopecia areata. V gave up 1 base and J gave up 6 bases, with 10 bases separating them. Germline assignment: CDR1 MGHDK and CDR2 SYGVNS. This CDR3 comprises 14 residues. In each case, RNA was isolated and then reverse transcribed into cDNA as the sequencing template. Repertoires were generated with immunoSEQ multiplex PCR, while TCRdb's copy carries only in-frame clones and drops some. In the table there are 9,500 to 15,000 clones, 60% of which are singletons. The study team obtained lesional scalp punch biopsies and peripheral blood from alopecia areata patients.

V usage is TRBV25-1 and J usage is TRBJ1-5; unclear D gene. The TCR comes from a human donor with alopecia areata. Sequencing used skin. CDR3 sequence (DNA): TGTGCCAGCAGTGAATCGGGGTTCGGTCAGCCCCAGCATTTT. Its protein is CASSESGFGQPQHF.